This T cell receptor (beta chain) was found in a study of blood T cell repertoires in COVID-19. As for the study in general: Sources were T cells, B-cell-depleted T cells, or PBMCs; the material itself was cDNA or gDNA.

Profiling relied on immunoSEQ multiplex PCR, and the TCRdb table lists in-frame clones only, not all of them. The sample contains 300,000 to 400,000 clones, 85% of which appear only once. Sequencing was performed on PBMCs or T cells enriched from blood (not recorded which). The source is a woman aged 30 to 39 who had been exposed to COVID-19.

Written as DNA, the CDR3 is TGTGCCAGCAGTTATAGGAGACCTCCGTCAGATACGCAGTATTTT. It translates to CASSYRRPPSDTQYF. The chain recombines TRBV6-5 with TRBJ2-3; the D is unclear. The germline gives CDR1 MNHEY, CDR2 SVGAGI. Between the trimmed V and J ends, which lost 3 bases and 4 bases, there was a span of 14 bases. The CDR3 loop spans 15 amino acids.